This T cell receptor (beta chain) was captured in a study of identical twins listed by TCRdb under 2016. Study-level background: The study deep-sequenced TCR alpha and beta repertoires from monozygotic twins, unrelated adults of various ages and cord blood to test whether fetal clonotypes persist. To rule out contamination, the twin experiments were replicated at different times with different library preparation protocols.

The receptor library was made with 5' RACE. The data were produced on an Illumina HiSeq 2000. Template switching added a universal primer binding site, and the final cDNA carried a unique molecular identifier that allowed TCR cDNA molecules to be counted accurately. Specific primers in the conserved constant-segment region were used to synthesize first-strand cDNA for TCR alpha and beta chains. To control for contamination, every cDNA library carried two barcodes: a SMART-Mk sample barcode plus Illumina barcodes. TruSeq adapter sequences along with Illumina sample barcodes were introduced in two successive PCR steps. TCR alpha and beta cDNA libraries were sequenced on the Illumina HiSeq platform with custom primers. For the original study's pipeline: MiGEC was used to process raw reads and extract unique molecular identifiers, and MiXCR was used to find CDR3 positions. Recombination models were inferred per individual with the repgenHMM and IGoR tools using an EM algorithm. The analysis of shared clonotypes was done with the tcR package in R, with sharing normalized by the product of cloneset sizes. To study raw recombination without the effects of thymic and clonal selection, out-of-frame nonproductive sequences were analyzed. The public reads were reprocessed in TCRdb via fastp at Q25 and MiXCR, keeping in-frame beta chains. Rows with a matching CDR3 protein are joined into one entry that keeps the most common DNA and genes. For this entry, the V and J calls and clone size follow TCRdb and not the study's own pipeline. The sample table shows under 250,000 distinct CDR3 sequences, and 6% to 8.5% are seen once. The ten largest clones take up under 6% of the sample.

General findings and caveats noted by the study authors: Out-of-frame TCR alpha sequences shared between twins showed an excess of low generation-probability sequences compared with coincidental sharing between unrelated individuals. Out-of-frame TCR alpha sharing in monozygotic twins was systematically underestimated by recombination models, whereas sharing between unrelated individuals was in agreement with the recombination models. Invariant T cells such as MAIT and iNKT could partly confound zero-insertion analyses, although diverse VJ usage argued against such confounding for most clonotypes. Excess twin sharing in beta out-of-frame sequences was weaker because fewer shared sequences lowered the signal-to-noise ratio. Abundant cord blood beta clonotypes had fewer insertions, young adult naive repertoires showed a similar but weaker trend, and memory repertoires showed no such trend. Because the same donors could not be followed over many years, conclusions were based on cross-sectional statistical analysis.

Every donor in the study was a healthy Caucasian. The twin cohort consisted of three pairs of female monozygotic twins, all aged 18 to 29 years. CD4+ and CD8+ T cell populations were isolated with positive isolation kits from Invitrogen. This clonotype was counted only a few times. What antigen it recognizes has not been identified. It has no much larger one-base neighbor in the sample; base qualities were not kept. The data were also submitted as part of a second study, on yellow fever vaccine responses in identical twins. As the second publication notes: The T cell response to vaccination in identical twins was reported by the authors to appear partly convergent and partly personalized. Focusing on identical twins, the study followed the T cell clones that responded to the vaccine, and did so with precision.

The source is a woman under 30 in good health. The sample taken for sequencing was CD8+ T cells sorted from blood.

The CDR3: CSVVGQGLYEQYF. The nucleotide sequence reads TGCAGCGTTGTGGGACAGGGTCTCTACGAGCAGTACTTC. The rearrangement combines TRBV29-1 with TRBJ2-7, with TRBD1 identical over 9 junction bases. CDR1 and CDR2 are read off the germline V gene as SQVTM and ANQGSEA. The CDR3 holds 13 amino acids from the cysteine to the phenylalanine. Only CDR3 DNA is held: 39 bases, read in frame from base 1. Ends trimmed: V by 4 bases, J by 3 bases; bases unmatched to a gene: 4.